One and the same sample provided the 23 T cell receptor beta chains below, sequenced in a study of identical twins. In TCRdb, the 5' RACE reads were re-called with MiXCR into one record per CDR3 protein. Among 350,000 to 450,000 distinct CDR3 sequences listed, around a sixth were seen once. Sequencing was performed on naive T cells sorted from blood. All receptors come from a man aged 45-60 years in good health.

This clonotype was counted a few times. V usage is TRBV7-2 and J usage is TRBJ2-2; either TRBD1 or TRBD2 may fit D (5 bases each). The germline V and J ends were trimmed by 5 bases and 6 bases, with 16 bases remaining between them. Looked up from germline, CDR1 is SGHTA and CDR2 is FQGNSA. There are 15 residues in the CDR3. The CDR3: CASSLRTQGSGELFF. DNA of the CDR3: TGTGCCAGCAGCCTCAGGACTCAGGGTTCCGGGGAGCTGTTTTTT.

V usage is TRBV29-1 and J usage is TRBJ2-7; 13 positions agree with TRBD2. CDR3 size: 12 residues. CDR1 is SQVTM, CDR2 ANQGSEA, per germline. After removal of 8 bases from V and 7 bases from J, the junction contained 5 bases not matched to a gene. CDR3 sequence reads: CSLLAGGGEQYF. CDR3 DNA sequence: TGCAGCTTACTAGCGGGAGGGGGTGAGCAGTACTTC.

This clonotype occurred many times. The rearrangement uses TRBV11-2 and TRBJ2-7, with TRBD1 identical over 8 bases. V dropped 1 base and J dropped 4; count of bases not matched to a gene: 3. This CDR3 is built from 14 residues. CDR1 is SGHAT and CDR2 is FQNNGV in the germline V gene. The CDR3: CASSLGTGRYEQYF. The DNA of the CDR3 is TGTGCCAGCAGCTTAGGGACAGGGAGGTACGAGCAGTACTTC.

The V and J genes are TRBV11-2 and TRBJ2-2, with D possibly TRBD1 on 6 matching bases. Trimming stripped 5 bases from V and 0 bases from J, with 22 bases between. Germline V gives CDR1 SGHAT, CDR2 FQNNGV. The CDR3 consists of 19 residues. The CDR3 sequence: CASSTPRQARYSNTGELFF. CDR3 DNA sequence: TGTGCCAGCAGCACGCCCCGACAGGCCCGCTATTCGAACACCGGGGAGCTGTTTTTT. Full variable domain (remainder filled in from reference TRBV11-2 and TRBJ2-2): EAGVAQSPRYKIIEKRQSVAFWCNPISGHATLYWYQQILGQGPKLLIQFQNNGVVDDSQLPKDRFSAERLKGVDSTLKIQPAKLEDSAVYLCASSTPRQARYSNTGELFFGEGSRLTVL.

This rearrangement joins TRBV15 to TRBJ2-7; 11 nucleotides align to TRBD2. J lost 3 bases, V lost 3 bases, and 22 bases had no gene match. This CDR3 is built from 21 residues. Germline V gene lookup returns CDR1 LNHNV and CDR2 YYDKDF (reference sequence). The CDR3 region is CATSRFWEPAGTSGGYYEQYF. DNA of the CDR3: TGTGCCACCAGCAGGTTTTGGGAGCCCGCCGGGACTAGCGGCGGATACTACGAGCAGTACTTC.

About this clonotype itself: This may come from a read error, since a much larger clone is one base off. The chain combines TRBV11-2 with TRBJ2-2; TRBD1 matches at 7 bases. V was clipped by 5 bases and J by 1 base; unmatched bases: 4. CDR3 size: 15 residues. Germline values: CDR1 SGHAT, CDR2 FQNNGV. The CDR3 DNA follows: TGTGCCAGCAGCACCCGGACAGGGAACACCGGGGAGCTGTTTTTT. Residues: CASSTRTGNTGELFF.

The gene calls are TRBV12-3 or TRBV12-4 and TRBJ2-5, with 9 bases lining up with TRBD1. The junction had 7 bases not matched to a gene; V was cut back by 6 bases and J by 5 bases. The CDR3 consists of 14 residues. The CDR3 nucleotides are TGTGCCAGCAGCAGCCGGGACAGGGTGGAGACCCAGTACTTC. Encoded protein: CASSSRDRVETQYF.

This clonotype has ten or more counts. The rearrangement joins TRBV5-1 to TRBJ1-3; TRBD1 is a possible D gene (5 bases). Germline CDR1 reads SGHRS; CDR2 reads YFSETQ. The germline V and J ends were trimmed by 0 bases and 2 bases, with 6 bases remaining between them. The CDR3 covers 14 residues. The CDR3 DNA sequence: TGCGCCAGCAGCTTGGAGGGGACTGGAAACACCATATATTTT. It encodes CASSLEGTGNTIYF.

This clonotype occurred many times. V usage is TRBV6-2 or TRBV6-3 and J usage is TRBJ2-3; 7 bases map to TRBD1. The CDR3 has 17 residues. Germline CDR1 is MNHEY and CDR2 is SVGEGT. J lost 0 bases, V lost 1 base, and 7 bases had no gene match. CDR3 region: CASSYYPGTVSTDTQYF. In nucleotides, the CDR3 is TGTGCCAGCAGTTACTACCCGGGGACAGTAAGCACAGATACGCAGTATTTT.

This clonotype appeared a few times. This chain uses TRBV4-3 with TRBJ1-6, with 10 bases identical to TRBD1. The trim removed 2 bases at V and 10 bases at J, leaving 5 bases unmatched. Germline loops: CDR1 LGHNA, CDR2 YSLEER. The CDR3 runs to 15 residues. This CDR3 is CASSQQGQGSSPLHF. The CDR3 DNA is TGCGCCAGCAGCCAACAGGGACAGGGGTCCTCACCCCTCCACTTT.

This clonotype was seen more than once but under ten times. This chain joins TRBV20-1 and TRBJ2-2; TRBD1 is a possible D gene (6 bases). The CDR3 runs 14 residues. Trimming pared 3 bases from V and 0 bases from J, leaving 8 bases between. Germline CDR1 DFQATT, CDR2 SNEGSKA (reference sequence). CDR3 loop: CSASQGSNTGELFF. The CDR3 nucleotides read TGCAGTGCTAGCCAGGGGTCGAACACCGGGGAGCTGTTTTTT.

This chain uses TRBV9 with TRBJ2-1; 11 nucleotides match TRBD2. CDR3 length equals 15 residues. V lost 3 bases to trimming and J lost 9 bases; unmatched junction nucleotides: 8. CDR1 is SGDLS, CDR2 YYNGEE, per germline. The CDR3 sequence is CASSAISGRAGEQFF. CDR3 nucleotide sequence: TGTGCCAGCAGCGCGATTAGCGGGAGGGCCGGTGAGCAGTTCTTC.

The J gene is TRBJ1-5, the V gene TRBV20-1; possibly TRBD1 for D (5 bases). V was trimmed by 5 bases and J by 2 bases, leaving 13 bases between them. Germline CDR1 and CDR2: DFQATT and SNEGSKA (reference sequence). CDR3 length: 14 residues. The CDR3 reads CSALRGAGNQPQHF. The CDR3 DNA reads as TGCAGTGCTTTAAGGGGCGCGGGCAATCAGCCCCAGCATTTT.

This chain connects TRBV6-5 to TRBJ2-2; D assignment may be TRBD1 or TRBD2 (5 bases each). V lost 4 bases and J 3 bases, leaving 12 bases between the germline ends. Per the germline V gene, CDR1 is MNHEY and CDR2 is SVGAGI. This CDR3 has 15 amino acids. CDR3 amino acids: CASSWGTKHTGELFF. The CDR3 coding sequence is TGTGCCAGCAGTTGGGGGACGAAGCACACCGGGGAGCTGTTTTTT.

This clonotype turned up a few times. The V gene is TRBV5-1, the J gene TRBJ2-1; 10 positions agree with TRBD2. Trimming removed 0 bases from V and 5 bases from J; junction bases left unmatched: 8. The CDR3 consists of 17 residues. CDR1 SGHRS and CDR2 YFSETQ come from the germline V gene. The chain's CDR3 is CASSLDASGGINNEQFF. The CDR3 coding sequence is TGCGCCAGCAGCTTGGACGCTAGCGGGGGCATTAACAATGAGCAGTTCTTC.

V is TRBV27 and J is TRBJ2-1; D may match TRBD1 or TRBD2 (5 bases each). From germline, CDR1 is MNHEY and CDR2 SMNVEV (reference sequence). Trimming cost V 0 bases and J 7 bases, with 19 bases left between them. The CDR3 has 17 residues. This chain's CDR3 is CASSLSVGTISRNEQFF. The CDR3 nucleotides read TGTGCCAGCAGTTTATCTGTGGGGACCATCAGTAGGAATGAGCAGTTCTTC.

This clonotype was picked up a small number of times. The J gene is TRBJ1-2, the V gene TRBV5-1; D ambiguous. Trimming removed 2 bases from V and 4 bases from J, with 9 bases in between. Germline assignment: CDR1 SGHRS and CDR2 YFSETQ. The CDR3 is 13 amino acids. The CDR3 bases are TGCGCCAGCAGCTTTTCGACCGCCTATGGCTACACCTTC. It translates to CASSFSTAYGYTF.

This clonotype was recorded many times. The V gene is TRBV29-1, the J gene TRBJ1-1; D is unclear. V lost 4 bases, J lost 6 bases, and 21 bases lay in between. Germline CDR1 is SQVTM and CDR2 is ANQGSEA. CDR3 size: 15 residues. The CDR3 region has the DNA TGCAGCGTTGCCTCCCTTCGAGTCGGTGAATCTGAAGCTTTCTTT. It yields the protein CSVASLRVGESEAFF.

In its sample, this clonotype was seen many times. This chain uses TRBV6-1 with TRBJ1-1; unclear D gene. The CDR3 covers 15 residues. Germline V gives CDR1 MNHNS, CDR2 SASEGT. The V gene lost 6 bases and the J gene lost 4 bases, with 18 bases spanning the gap. In nucleotides, the CDR3 is TGTGCCAGCAGCCCGCAGCGGCCGATAGGCACTGAAGCTTTCTTT. Protein product: CASSPQRPIGTEAFF.

The chain combines TRBV10-3 with TRBJ1-6; the match to TRBD1 covers 7 bases. Per the germline V gene, CDR1 is ENHRY and CDR2 is SYGVKD. V trimming: 9 bases; J trimming: 9 bases; junction bases outside the gene matches: 8. This CDR3 has 13 amino acids. The CDR3 protein is CAIRTGGSSPLHF. The CDR3 DNA sequence: TGTGCCATACGGACAGGAGGGAGTTCACCCCTCCACTTT.

This clonotype was counted between two and nine times. CDR3 sequence (DNA): TGCAGCGTCGGGAGGGCAGATACGCAGTATTTT. The encoded protein is CSVGRADTQYF. The chain joins TRBV29-1 to TRBJ2-3, with TRBD2 matching over 8 bases. Germline trimming cut 6 bases from V and 4 bases from J; bases unmatched to any gene: 0. The CDR3 has 11 amino acids. CDR1 SQVTM and CDR2 ANQGSEA come from the germline V gene.

The V call is TRBV7-9, the J call TRBJ2-7, with 14 bases aligning to TRBD2. V was pared by 4 bases and J by 7 bases, with 6 bases of the junction left unmatched. The CDR3 contains 15 residues. CDR1 is SEHNR, CDR2 FQNEAQ, per germline (reference sequence). The CDR3, as DNA: TGTGCCAGCAGCTCCGGGGGGACTAGCGGGAGTGAGCAGTACTTC. It translates to CASSSGGTSGSEQYF. The variable domain in full, with the rest retrieved from reference TRBV7-9 and TRBJ2-7, is DTGVSQNPRHKITKRGQNVTFRCDPISEHNRLYWYRQTLGQGPEFLTYFQNEAQLEKSRLLSDRFSAERPKGSFSTLEIQRTEQGDSAMYLCASSSGGTSGSEQYFGPGTRLTVT.

This clonotype was recorded a few times. The chain is built from TRBV14 and TRBJ2-1; D is undetermined. Germline V gene lookup returns CDR1 SGHDN and CDR2 FVKESK. Trimming shortened V by 2 bases and J by 10 bases, and 15 bases separated the two germline ends. The CDR3 spans 14 residues. The CDR3 nucleotides read TGTGCCAGCAGCCAAATGAGAACTACTGGGGAGCAGTTCTTC. Its protein product is CASSQMRTTGEQFF. The variable domain in full, with the rest retrieved from reference TRBV14 and TRBJ2-1, is EAGVTQFPSHSVIEKGQTVTLRCDPISGHDNLYWYRRVMGKEIKFLLHFVKESKQDESGMPNNRFLAERTGGTYSTLKVQPAELEDSGVYFCASSQMRTTGEQFFGPGTRLTVL.